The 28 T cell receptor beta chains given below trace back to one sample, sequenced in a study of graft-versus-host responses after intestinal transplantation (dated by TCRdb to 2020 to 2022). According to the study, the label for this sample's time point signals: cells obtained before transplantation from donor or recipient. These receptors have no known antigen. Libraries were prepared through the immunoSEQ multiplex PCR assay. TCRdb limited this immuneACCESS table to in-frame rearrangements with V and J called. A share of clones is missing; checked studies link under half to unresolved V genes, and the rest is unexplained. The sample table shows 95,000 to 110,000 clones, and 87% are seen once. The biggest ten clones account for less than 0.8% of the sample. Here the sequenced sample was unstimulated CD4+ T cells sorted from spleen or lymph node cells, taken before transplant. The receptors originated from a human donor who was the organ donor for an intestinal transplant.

In DNA, the CDR3 is TGCGCCAGCTCCCGTAGCGGGGGGTACAATGAGCAGTTCTTC. This sequence encodes CASSRSGGYNEQFF. This sequence joins TRBV10-1 and TRBJ2-1, with 10 bases aligning to TRBD2. The CDR3 spans 14 residues. After removal of 8 bases from V and 4 bases from J, the junction contained 5 bases not matched to a gene. Germline V gene sequence: CDR1 WNHNN, CDR2 SYGVQD (reference sequence).

As DNA, the CDR3 is TGTGCCAGTAGTGGAGGGGGGGATACGCAGTATTTT. Protein product: CASSGGGDTQYF. The V and J genes are TRBV19 and TRBJ2-3; D might be TRBD1 or TRBD2, each matching 6 bases. The CDR3 has 12 residues. Between the trimmed V and J ends, which lost 5 bases and 6 bases, there was a span of 9 bases. Germline V lookup: CDR1 LNHDA, CDR2 SQIVND (reference sequence).

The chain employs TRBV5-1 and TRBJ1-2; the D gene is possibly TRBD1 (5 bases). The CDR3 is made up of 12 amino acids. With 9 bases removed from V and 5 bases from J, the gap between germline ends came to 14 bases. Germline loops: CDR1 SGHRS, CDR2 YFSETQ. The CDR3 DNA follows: TGCGCCACCGGGCCAGGGTCTTATGGCTACACCTTC. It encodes CATGPGSYGYTF. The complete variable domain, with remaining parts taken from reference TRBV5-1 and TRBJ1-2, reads KAGVTQTPRYLIKTRGQQVTLSCSPISGHRSVSWYQQTPGQGLQFLFEYFSETQRNKGNFPGRFSGRQFSNSRSEMNVSTLELGDSALYLCATGPGSYGYTFGSGTRLTVV.

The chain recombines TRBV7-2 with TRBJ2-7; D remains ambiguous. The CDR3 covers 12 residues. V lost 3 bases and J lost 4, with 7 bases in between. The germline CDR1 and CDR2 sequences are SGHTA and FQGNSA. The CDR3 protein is CASSFTGYEQYF. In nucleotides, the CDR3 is TGTGCCAGCAGCTTTACCGGATACGAGCAGTACTTC. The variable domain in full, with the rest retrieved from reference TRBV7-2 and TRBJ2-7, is GAGVSQSPSNKVTEKGKDVELRCDPISGHTALYWYRQSLGQGLEFLIYFQGNSAPDKSGLPSDRFSAERTGGSVSTLTIQRTQQEDSAVYLCASSFTGYEQYFGPGTRLTVT.

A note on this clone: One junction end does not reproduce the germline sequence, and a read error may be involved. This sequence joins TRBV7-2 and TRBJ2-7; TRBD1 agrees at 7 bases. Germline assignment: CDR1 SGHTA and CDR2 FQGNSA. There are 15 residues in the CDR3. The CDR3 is CASSPTGTATVEKYF. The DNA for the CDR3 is TGTGCCAGCAGCCCGACCGGGACAGCCACAGTCGAGAAGTACTTC. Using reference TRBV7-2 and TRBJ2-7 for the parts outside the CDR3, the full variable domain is GAGVSQSPSNKVTEKGKDVELRCDPISGHTALYWYRQSLGQGLEFLIYFQGNSAPDKSGLPSDRFSAERTGGSVSTLTIQRTQQEDSAVYLCASSPTGTATVEKYFGPGTRLTVT.

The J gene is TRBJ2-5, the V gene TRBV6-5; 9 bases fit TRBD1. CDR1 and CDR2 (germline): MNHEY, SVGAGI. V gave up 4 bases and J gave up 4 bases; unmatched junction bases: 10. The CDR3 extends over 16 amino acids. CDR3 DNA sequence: TGTGCCAGCAGTTCGCAGGGGACAGGGAGGACAGAGACCCAGTACTTC. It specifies CASSSQGTGRTETQYF.

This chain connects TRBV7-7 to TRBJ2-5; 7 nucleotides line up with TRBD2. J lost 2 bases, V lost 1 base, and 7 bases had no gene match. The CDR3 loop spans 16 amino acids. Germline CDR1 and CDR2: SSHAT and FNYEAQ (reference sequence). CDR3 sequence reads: CASSLGEGLIQETQYF. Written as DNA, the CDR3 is TGTGCCAGCAGCTTAGGGGAGGGCCTAATACAAGAGACCCAGTACTTC.

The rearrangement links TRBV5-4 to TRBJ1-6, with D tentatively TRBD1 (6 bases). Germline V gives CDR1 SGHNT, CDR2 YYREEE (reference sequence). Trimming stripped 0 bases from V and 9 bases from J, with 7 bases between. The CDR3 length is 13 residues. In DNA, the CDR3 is TGTGCCAGCAGCTTGGACAGGGTTTCACCCCTCCACTTT. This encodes CASSLDRVSPLHF.

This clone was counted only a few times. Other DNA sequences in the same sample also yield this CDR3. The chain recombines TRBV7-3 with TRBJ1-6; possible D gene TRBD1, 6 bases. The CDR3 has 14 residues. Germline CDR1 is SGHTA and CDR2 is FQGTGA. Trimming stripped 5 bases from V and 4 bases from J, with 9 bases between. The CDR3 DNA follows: TGTGCCAGCAGCATCGGACAGTATAATTCACCCCTCCACTTT. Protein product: CASSIGQYNSPLHF.

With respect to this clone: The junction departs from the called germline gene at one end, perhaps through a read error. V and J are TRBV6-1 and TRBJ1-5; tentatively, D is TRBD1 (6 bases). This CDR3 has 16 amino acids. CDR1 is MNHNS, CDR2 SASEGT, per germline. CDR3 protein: CASREGYRESRQPQHF. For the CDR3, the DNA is TGTGCCAGCAGGGAAGGTTACAGGGAATCGAGGCAGCCCCAGCATTTT.

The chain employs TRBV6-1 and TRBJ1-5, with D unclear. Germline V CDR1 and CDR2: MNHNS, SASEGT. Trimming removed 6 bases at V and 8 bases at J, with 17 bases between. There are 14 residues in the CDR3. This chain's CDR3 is CASSSASLGKPQHF. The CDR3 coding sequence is TGTGCCAGCAGCTCGGCCAGTTTAGGGAAGCCCCAGCATTTT.

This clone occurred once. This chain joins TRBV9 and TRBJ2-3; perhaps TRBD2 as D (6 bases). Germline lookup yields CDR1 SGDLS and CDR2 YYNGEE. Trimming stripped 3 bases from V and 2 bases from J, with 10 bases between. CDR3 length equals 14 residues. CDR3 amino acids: CASSARDFTDTQYF. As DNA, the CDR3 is TGTGCCAGCAGCGCCCGGGACTTCACAGATACGCAGTATTTT.

The DNA of the CDR3 is TGTGCCAGCAGCTTAGACCCCGGAGGTGCTTTCTTT. Amino acids: CASSLDPGGAFF. The chain employs TRBV11-2 and TRBJ1-1; no clear D gene. This CDR3 is 12 amino acids long. CDR1 and CDR2 from the germline V gene are SGHAT and FQNNGV. V lost 0 bases and J lost 11, with 10 bases in between.

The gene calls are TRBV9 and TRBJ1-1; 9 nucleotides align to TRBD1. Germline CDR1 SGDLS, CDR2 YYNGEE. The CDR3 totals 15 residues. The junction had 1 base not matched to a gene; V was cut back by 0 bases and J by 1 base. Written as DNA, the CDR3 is TGTGCCAGCAGCGTAGGGGACAGGGCGAACACTGAAGCTTTCTTT. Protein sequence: CASSVGDRANTEAFF.

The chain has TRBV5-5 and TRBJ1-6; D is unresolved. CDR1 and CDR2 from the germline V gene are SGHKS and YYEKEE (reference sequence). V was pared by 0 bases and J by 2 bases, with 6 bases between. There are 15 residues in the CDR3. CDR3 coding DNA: TGTGCCAGCAGCTTGGCGGGGACCTATAATTCACCCCTCCACTTT. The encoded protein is CASSLAGTYNSPLHF.

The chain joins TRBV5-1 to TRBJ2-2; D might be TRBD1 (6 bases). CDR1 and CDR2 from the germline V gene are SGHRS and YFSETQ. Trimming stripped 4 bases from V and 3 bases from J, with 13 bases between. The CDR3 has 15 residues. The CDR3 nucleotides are TGCGCCAGCAGCCTAAGGACAGACCACACCGGGGAGCTGTTTTTT. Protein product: CASSLRTDHTGELFF. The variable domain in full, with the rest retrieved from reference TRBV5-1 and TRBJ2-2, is KAGVTQTPRYLIKTRGQQVTLSCSPISGHRSVSWYQQTPGQGLQFLFEYFSETQRNKGNFPGRFSGRQFSNSRSEMNVSTLELGDSALYLCASSLRTDHTGELFFGEGSRLTVL.

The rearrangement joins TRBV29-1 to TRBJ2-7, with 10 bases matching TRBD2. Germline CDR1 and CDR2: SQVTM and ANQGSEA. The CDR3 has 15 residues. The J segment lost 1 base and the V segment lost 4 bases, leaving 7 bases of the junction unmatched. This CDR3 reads CSVVGSGGPSYEQYF. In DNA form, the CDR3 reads TGCAGCGTTGTTGGTAGCGGGGGGCCGTCCTACGAGCAGTACTTC.

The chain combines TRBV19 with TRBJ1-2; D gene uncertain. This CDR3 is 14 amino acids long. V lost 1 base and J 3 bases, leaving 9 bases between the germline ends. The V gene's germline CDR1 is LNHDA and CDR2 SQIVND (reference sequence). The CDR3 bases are TGTGCCAGTAGTATAGCCTCCGGCCACTATGGCTACACCTTC. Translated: CASSIASGHYGYTF.

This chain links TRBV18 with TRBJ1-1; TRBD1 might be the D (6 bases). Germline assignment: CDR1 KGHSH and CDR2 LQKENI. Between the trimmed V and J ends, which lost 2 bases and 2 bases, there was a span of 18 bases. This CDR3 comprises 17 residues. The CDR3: CASSPAQQGEPNTEAFF. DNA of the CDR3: TGTGCCAGCTCACCAGCGCAACAGGGAGAGCCCAACACTGAAGCTTTCTTT.

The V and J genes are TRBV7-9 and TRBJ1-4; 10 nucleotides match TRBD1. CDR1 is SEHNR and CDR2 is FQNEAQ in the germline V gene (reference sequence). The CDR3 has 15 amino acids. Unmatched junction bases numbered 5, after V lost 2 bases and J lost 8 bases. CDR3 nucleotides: TGTGCCAGCAGCTTAAGACAGGGGGCGCGGGAAAAACTGTTTTTT. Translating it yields CASSLRQGAREKLFF.

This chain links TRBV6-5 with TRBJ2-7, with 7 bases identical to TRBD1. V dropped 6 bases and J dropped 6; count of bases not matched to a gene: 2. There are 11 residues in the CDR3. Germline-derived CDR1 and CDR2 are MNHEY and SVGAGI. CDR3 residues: CASRAGGEQYF. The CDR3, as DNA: TGTGCCAGCAGGGCAGGGGGCGAGCAGTACTTC.

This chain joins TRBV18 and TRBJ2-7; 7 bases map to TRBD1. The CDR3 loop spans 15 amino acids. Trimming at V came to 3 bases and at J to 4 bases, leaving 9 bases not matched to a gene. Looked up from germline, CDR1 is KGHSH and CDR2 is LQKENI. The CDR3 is CASSPSRQGRYEQYF. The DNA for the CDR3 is TGTGCCAGCTCACCTTCCCGACAGGGCAGGTACGAGCAGTACTTC.

The CDR3 coding sequence is TGTGCCAGCAGCTTAGATCACCTGGGAGCGACCCAGTACTTC. It yields the protein CASSLDHLGATQYF. The chain employs TRBV11-2 and TRBJ2-5; D might be TRBD2 (5 bases). There are 14 residues in the CDR3. Germline assignment: CDR1 SGHAT and CDR2 FQNNGV. The ends were cut back, 0 bases at V and 7 bases at J, with 12 bases in the middle.

The CDR3 spells CASSWGLNSPLHF. The CDR3, as DNA: TGTGCCAGCAGTTGGGGCCTTAATTCACCCCTCCACTTT. The chain uses TRBV5-5 and TRBJ1-6, with D perhaps TRBD1 (5 bases). V gave up 5 bases and J gave up 6 bases, with 9 bases separating them. CDR3 length: 13 amino acids. The germline V gene has CDR1 SGHKS and CDR2 YYEKEE (reference sequence).

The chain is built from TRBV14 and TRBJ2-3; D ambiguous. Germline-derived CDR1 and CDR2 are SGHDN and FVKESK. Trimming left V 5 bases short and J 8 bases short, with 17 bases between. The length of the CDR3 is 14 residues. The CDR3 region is CASSDILTPATQYF. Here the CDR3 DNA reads TGTGCCAGCAGCGATATATTAACCCCAGCTACGCAGTATTTT.

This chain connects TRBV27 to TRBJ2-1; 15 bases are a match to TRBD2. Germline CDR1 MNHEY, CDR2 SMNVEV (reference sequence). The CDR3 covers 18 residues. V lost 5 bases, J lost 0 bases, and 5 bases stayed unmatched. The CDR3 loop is CASSPGTSGRSSYNEQFF. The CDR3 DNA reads TGTGCCAGCAGTCCTGGGACTAGCGGGAGGAGCTCCTACAATGAGCAGTTCTTC.

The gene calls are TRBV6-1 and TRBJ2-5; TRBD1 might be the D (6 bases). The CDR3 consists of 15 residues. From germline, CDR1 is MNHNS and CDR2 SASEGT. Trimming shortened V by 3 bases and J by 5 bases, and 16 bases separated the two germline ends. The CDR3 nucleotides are TGTGCCAGCAGTGAGGCAGGGGTAGAATGGGAGACCCAGTACTTC. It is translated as CASSEAGVEWETQYF.

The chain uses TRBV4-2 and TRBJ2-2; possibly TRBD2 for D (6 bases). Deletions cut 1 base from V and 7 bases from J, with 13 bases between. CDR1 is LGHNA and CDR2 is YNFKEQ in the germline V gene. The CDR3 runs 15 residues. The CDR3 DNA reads TGTGCCAGCAGCCAAGCCCGACTAGATGTCGGGGAGCTGTTTTTT. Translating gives CASSQARLDVGELFF.